This T cell receptor beta chain was found in a study of Ad26.COV2.S vaccination and SARS-CoV-2 variants. V shed 5 bases, J shed 4 bases, and the junction held 4 bases outside the gene matches. This CDR3 region has 15 residues. CDR1 and CDR2 (germline): SGHVS, FQNEAQ. As for treatment: around 19 received Ad26.COV2.S at low or high dose, single or two shots; about 5 received placebo; per-sample allocation not given. At day 63 after the first vaccine or placebo injection, samples were drawn. TCRdb keeps only in-frame clones here, not all; method: immunoSEQ multiplex PCR. This sample yields about 410,000 clones, of which 88% are seen a single time; more than 3% belongs to the top ten. This clone was detected many times.

Sequenced here: peripheral blood, sampled in a trial of Ad26.COV2.S vaccine versus placebo. V usage is TRBV7-8 and J usage is TRBJ2-2, with 10 bases matching TRBD2. This clonotype was obtained from a person aged 18-65 years who received the Ad26.COV2.S COVID-19 vaccine or a placebo. Written as DNA, the CDR3 is TGTGCCAGCAGCCCCTCTAGCGGGGGCACCGGGGAGCTGTTTTTT. This gives the protein CASSPSSGGTGELFF. Filled out from reference TRBV7-8 and TRBJ2-2, the complete variable domain reads GAGVSQSPRYKVAKRGQDVALRCDPISGHVSLFWYQQALGQGPEFLTYFQNEAQLDKSGLPSDRFFAERPEGSVSTLKIQRTQQEDSAVYLCASSPSSGGTGELFFGEGSRLTVL.